The 10 T cell receptor beta chains given below trace back to one sample, sequenced in a study of Ad26.COV2.S vaccination and SARS-CoV-2 variants. Treatment specified: about 20 received Ad26.COV2.S at low or high dose, single or two shots; five or six received placebo; per-sample allocation not given. Sampling happened 63 days after the first vaccine or placebo injection. The data were produced by immunoSEQ multiplex PCR, yet TCRdb's version contains in-frame clones alone and is incomplete. The table lists 290,000 or so clones, approximately 89% of them singletons. This specimen consisted of peripheral blood, obtained in a trial of Ad26.COV2.S vaccine versus placebo. The receptors were gathered from a person aged 18-60 years who received the Ad26.COV2.S COVID-19 vaccine or a placebo.

This clone came up once. The chain has TRBV27 and TRBJ2-5; D unresolved. CDR1 is MNHEY and CDR2 is SMNVEV in the germline V gene (reference sequence). The V end lost 0 bases, the J end lost 1 base, and 3 bases lay between the germline ends. CDR3 size: 13 residues. CDR3 residues: CASSLSRQETQYF. The CDR3 DNA reads as TGTGCCAGCAGTTTATCGCGCCAAGAGACCCAGTACTTC.

V usage is TRBV10-3 and J usage is TRBJ1-1; D is undetermined. The CDR3 covers 14 residues. V lost 6 bases, J lost 1 base, and 12 bases lay in between. Germline values: CDR1 ENHRY, CDR2 SYGVKD. CDR3 sequence: CAIRVKVENTEAFF. The CDR3 bases are TGTGCCATCAGAGTGAAGGTCGAGAACACTGAAGCTTTCTTT.

CDR3 amino acids: CASSLTGVANTEAFF. CDR3 nucleotides: TGTGCCAGCAGCCTTACAGGGGTGGCGAACACTGAAGCTTTCTTT. V and J are TRBV6-6 and TRBJ1-1, with TRBD1 matching over 7 bases. The germline V gene encodes CDR1 MNHNY and CDR2 SVGAGI (reference sequence). V shed 6 bases and J 1 base; nucleotides not matched to a gene: 8. The CDR3 has 15 residues.

V gene TRBV28 combines with J gene TRBJ1-2; D remains unclear. Per the germline V gene, CDR1 is MDHEN and CDR2 is SYDVKM. The CDR3 covers 14 residues. With 3 bases removed from V and 9 bases from J, the gap between germline ends came to 17 bases. CDR3 in amino acids: CASSFNFGYRSYTF. The CDR3 bases are TGTGCCAGCAGTTTTAACTTCGGCTACCGTAGCTACACCTTC.

Only a few counts were recorded for this clone. The gene calls are TRBV4-3 and TRBJ2-1, with 9 bases that match TRBD2. Trimming took 1 base from V and 5 from J; bases not matched to a gene: 6. The CDR3 totals 16 residues. Germline V lookup: CDR1 LGHNA, CDR2 YSLEER. In DNA, the CDR3 is TGCGCCAGCAGCCAAGGACTAGCGGACCTAAACAATGAGCAGTTCTTC. Its protein product is CASSQGLADLNNEQFF.

The chain is built from TRBV14 and TRBJ2-1; possibly TRBD1 for D (6 bases). Germline CDR1 reads SGHDN; CDR2 reads FVKESK. CDR3 length: 16 amino acids. V shed 4 bases and J shed 6 bases, with 19 bases lying between them. The CDR3 loop is CASSPSLGTNFNEQFF. CDR3 in DNA: TGTGCCAGCAGCCCCTCCCTCGGGACAAACTTCAATGAGCAGTTCTTC.

The V and J genes are TRBV2 and TRBJ1-1, with D tentatively TRBD1 (5 bases). Per the germline V gene, CDR1 is SNHLY and CDR2 is FYNNEI. The CDR3 runs to 14 residues. Between the trimmed V and J ends, which lost 8 bases and 1 base, there was a span of 14 bases. This CDR3 is CASLFREGNTEAFF. CDR3 bases: TGTGCCAGCCTATTCAGGGAAGGGAACACTGAAGCTTTCTTT.

The rearrangement links TRBV10-1 to TRBJ2-5; D call uncertain. V gave up 4 bases and J gave up 5 bases, with 5 bases separating them. This CDR3 has 11 residues. Germline-derived CDR1 and CDR2 are WNHNN and SYGVQD (reference sequence). The CDR3 spells CASSVVETQYF. The DNA for the CDR3 is TGCGCCAGCAGTGTGGTGGAGACCCAGTACTTC.

The chain joins TRBV10-3 to TRBJ1-1; TRBD1 aligns across 7 bases. Trimming took 5 bases from V and 1 from J; bases not matched to a gene: 4. Germline V lookup: CDR1 ENHRY, CDR2 SYGVKD. The CDR3 is 14 residues long. The CDR3 DNA sequence: TGTGCCATCAGTCTCGACAGGGCGAACACTGAAGCTTTCTTT. Its protein is CAISLDRANTEAFF.

The chain joins TRBV19 to TRBJ1-2; D gene ambiguous. The V gene's germline CDR1 is LNHDA and CDR2 SQIVND (reference sequence). Trimming removed 6 bases from V and 2 bases from J, with 10 bases in between. This CDR3 contains 13 residues. The CDR3 DNA reads as TGTGCCAGTAGACCCGTCGGAAACTATGGCTACACCTTC. This translates into CASRPVGNYGYTF.